This TCR beta chain was retrieved from a study of beta chain features in type 1 diabetes (dated by TCRdb to the late 2010s). Background on the whole study: Mean age, gender distribution, total cell number and subset yield were not different between patients and healthy donors. A total of roughly 99 million sorted cells were examined across all samples, and the number of cells per subset was strongly correlated with RNA yield. In the study, TCRB repertoires of sorted circulating CD4+ T cell subsets from recently diagnosed type 1 diabetes patients were compared with those of matched healthy donors. Regulatory and stem cell-like memory subsets were obtained from only 8 patients and roughly eight healthy donors, while naive and central memory subsets were obtained from all 30 or so donors.

The High Capacity cDNA Reverse Transcription Kit was used to reverse transcribe all of the isolated RNA, meaning that expressed TCRB transcripts were what got sequenced. Deep immunoSEQ sequencing was applied to naive, central memory and regulatory T cell samples, giving an average of roughly 3.5 million total reads per sample. Sorted cells were lysed in RLT buffer, and RNA was extracted using DNase-treated RNeasy Micro or Mini kits according to cell number. Each cell subset was processed separately to prevent cross-contamination, with patient and healthy donor samples processed together. Using the immunoSEQ multiplex PCR, TCRB sequences were amplified from cDNA into 87-bp fragments spanning the CDR3 region. Sequencing of the amplicons was done on the Illumina HiSeq platform. Turning to the authors' computational methods: PCR bias was computationally corrected using synthetic template baselines, reads within Hamming distance 2 were collapsed, and singletons that could not be merged were discarded. Reads were aligned against IMGT to assign V, D and J genes, CDR3 length and insertions or deletions at six rearrangement sites. Clonotype counts were normalized to sorted cell number within each subset before computing true diversity and Gini coefficients with the tcR R package. The overlap coefficient, calculated on TCRB nucleotide sequences, was used to measure repertoire sharing. Out-of-frame TCRB sequences from naive cells were analyzed as a proxy for the pre-selection repertoire. Drawn from immuneACCESS, this table holds only the in-frame rearrangements with V and J called that TCRdb kept. Clones are partly lost; checked studies trace under half to an unresolved V gene and leave the rest unexplained. D and trimming were read from the DNA, whereas the V and J calls and clone size are those reported in that table. This sample is represented by under 500,000 clones; 30% of them were singletons. The ten largest account for roughly 0.06% of the sample.

What the authors observed across the whole study: PCR might favor shorter templates, but patient and control samples were amplified and corrected together, so any skew would affect both groups equally. Because cDNA was sequenced instead of genomic DNA, highly expressing activated cells could be over-represented, though the groups showed no difference in activation or CD3 levels. In all four CD4+ subsets, TCRB CDR3 length was moderately but significantly shorter in type 1 diabetes patients. At VDJ recombination sites, patients with type 1 diabetes made fewer insertions and deleted more nucleotides, a pattern implying thymic rearrangement abnormalities. Naive, central memory and regulatory TCRB repertoires appeared more similar among patients than among healthy donors. Because the HLA sub-analyses included only small numbers of individuals, any influence of HLA type on TCRB rearrangement was left unresolved.

V is pared back by 7 bases and J by 8 bases, with 12 bases lying between the germline termini. The germline V gene (reference sequence) provides CDR1 MNHNY and CDR2 SVGAGI. From the cysteine up to the phenylalanine, the CDR3 has a length of 13 residues. Only the CDR3 DNA is retained, 39 bases long and in frame from the first base. Only one count was recorded for this clone. It lacks a known antigen. No base quality values were provided; no much bigger clone lies one nucleotide off. A single peripheral blood draw of about 116 mL on average was collected from each donor into heparinised tubes. Using a panel that included CD45RO, CCR7, CD25, CD127, CD95 and CD27, naive, central memory, regulatory and stem cell-like memory CD4+ T cells were sorted on a BD FACSAria II. Purity was above 95% for every sorted population. Right away, PBMCs were isolated by Lymphoprep density gradient centrifugation and were stained directly, with no culture step. Samples were stained and sorted in pairs, with one healthy donor and one patient per experiment, so that batch effects were minimized.

Sequenced input: naive CD4+ T cells from blood. The cell subset or site label, as the study defines it: true naive CD4+ T cells. The receptor comes from a man younger than 35 in good health. The chain employs TRBV6-6 and TRBJ2-6, with the D gene call left open. Here is the DNA: TGTGCCAGCACCCCGAGGAAGACCAACGTCCTGACTTTC. The resulting protein is CASTPRKTNVLTF.